Here is one T cell receptor (beta chain) with its context. Antigen: not known. The data originate from a study of OX40 agonist ivuxolimab in advanced cancers. Study outcomes and limitations: Compared with others, partial responders at 0.1-3.0 mg/kg displayed clonal expansion among the lowest. Doses of 0.1 to 3.0 mg/kg were accompanied by clonal expansion of CD4+ and CD8+ blood T cells by week 6.

V shed 6 bases and J 13 bases; nucleotides not matched to a gene: 18. The CDR3 runs 15 residues. In germline, CDR1 is SGHVS, CDR2 FNYEAQ. The data were produced by immunoSEQ multiplex PCR, yet TCRdb's version contains in-frame clones alone and is incomplete. This sample yields 70,000 or so clones, of which approximately 86% are seen a single time; around 2.3% belongs to the top ten. Anyone with autoimmune disease history or systemic immunosuppression was excluded. With baseline, cycle 4 day 1, and cycle 7 day 1 as timepoints, blood was sampled. Sequences were derived from CD4+ or CD8+ T cells sorted from blood, sampled in a trial of the OX40 agonist ivuxolimab. The chain couples TRBV7-6 to TRBJ2-1, with 7 bases aligning to TRBD1. The sequence was collected from an adult with an advanced solid tumor such as melanoma, head and neck, liver or kidney cancer. The CDR3 nucleotides are TGTGCCAGCAGTCCGGATAGTACGACAGGGACCGCACAGTTCTTC. Residues: CASSPDSTTGTAQFF.